The 9 T cell receptor beta chains reported below all come from one sample, sequenced in a study of CD4+ T cells in melanoma. Clones were sequenced by immunoSEQ multiplex PCR, and TCRdb holds only the in-frame ones, with some missing. Found here are roughly 5,000 clones, 64% of them singletons; the top ten hold approximately 25%. What was sequenced was cells from a culture (not recorded whether cultured in vitro). The receptor source for this set is a human donor with melanoma.

The gene calls are TRBV7-9 and TRBJ2-1; D unclear. Germline CDR1 and CDR2: SEHNR and FQNEAQ (reference sequence). The CDR3 sequence is 18 residues long. Trimming took off 4 bases at V and 4 bases at J, with 23 bases between the two ends. The CDR3 sequence is CASSSWADQRNYYNEQFF. In DNA, the CDR3 is TGTGCCAGCAGCTCCTGGGCTGATCAGCGCAACTATTACAATGAGCAGTTCTTC.

The gene calls are TRBV13 and TRBJ2-1, with D perhaps TRBD2 (6 bases). From germline, CDR1 is PRHDT and CDR2 FYEKMQ (reference sequence). The V end was cut by 1 base, the J end by 8 bases, with 18 bases between. The CDR3 is 16 residues long. CDR3 sequence: CASSLAGLTPWDEQFF. Written as DNA, the CDR3 is TGTGCCAGCAGCTTAGCCGGACTAACCCCCTGGGATGAGCAGTTCTTC.

The sample holds a few counts of this clone. The rearrangement joins TRBV6-6 to TRBJ1-3; D may be TRBD1 (6 bases). V lost 5 bases and J 4 bases, leaving 21 bases between the germline ends. CDR3 length: 17 residues. The germline CDR1 and CDR2 sequences are MNHNY and SVGAGI (reference sequence). The CDR3 DNA reads TGTGCCAGCAGTCCCCCTCGGTCAGGGGCGCGCGGAAACACCATATATTTT. Translating gives CASSPPRSGARGNTIYF.

The chain couples TRBV12-3 or TRBV12-4 to TRBJ2-1, with 8 bases that match TRBD1. CDR3 length: 13 residues. The V segment lost 4 bases and the J segment 7 bases; nucleotides outside the gene matches: 3. CDR3 DNA sequence: TGTGCCAGCAGTTCGGACAGGGTAAATGAGCAGTTCTTC. The encoded protein is CASSSDRVNEQFF.

This clone was counted a few times. J is TRBJ1-2 and V is TRBV10-1, with no clear D. V shed 3 bases and J shed 7 bases, with 12 bases lying between them. Germline loops: CDR1 WNHNN, CDR2 SYGVQD (reference sequence). The CDR3 spans 13 residues. The CDR3 sequence: CASSEPVPCGYTF. The CDR3 region has the DNA TGCGCCAGCAGTGAACCGGTGCCCTGTGGCTACACCTTC.

This chain links TRBV9 with TRBJ1-2; 12 positions agree with TRBD1. Germline CDR1 SGDLS, CDR2 YYNGEE. The CDR3 totals 16 residues. V trimming: 5 bases; J trimming: 4 bases; junction bases outside the gene matches: 9. CDR3 coding DNA: TGTGCCAGCAGTTCAACCGGGACAGGGGGCCCCTATGGCTACACCTTC. Translated, it gives CASSSTGTGGPYGYTF.

V and J are TRBV19 and TRBJ1-1; possible D gene TRBD1, 5 bases. The CDR3 spans 14 residues. Germline CDR1 LNHDA, CDR2 SQIVND (reference sequence). V lost 9 bases and J lost 5, with 19 bases in between. For the CDR3, the DNA is TGTGCCAGCAACCGGGACCCCGGCGGGACTGAAGCTTTCTTT. Amino acid sequence: CASNRDPGGTEAFF.

This clone was found a few times. V and J are TRBV6-1 and TRBJ1-2, with D unresolved. Trimming stripped 1 base from V and 0 bases from J, with 9 bases between. The CDR3 runs 15 residues. Germline assignment: CDR1 MNHNS and CDR2 SASEGT. In nucleotides, the CDR3 is TGTGCCAGCAGTGAAGGGGTCGTTGCTAACTATGGCTACACCTTC. This sequence encodes CASSEGVVANYGYTF.

On this clone itself: Other nucleotide sequences from this sample produce the same CDR3. The chain has TRBV6-5 and TRBJ1-1, with D possibly TRBD1 on 6 matching bases. V shed 6 bases and J shed 1 base, with 9 bases lying between them. CDR1 and CDR2 (germline): MNHEY, SVGAGI. CDR3 length: 13 residues. The CDR3 reads CASSQQGNTEAFF. The CDR3 DNA reads TGTGCCAGCAGCCAACAGGGGAACACTGAAGCTTTCTTT.